One and the same sample provided the 20 T cell receptor beta chains below, sequenced in a study of blood T cell repertoires in COVID-19. Here immunoSEQ multiplex PCR was the method, and the copy in TCRdb shows in-frame clones only, minus some. Among 120,000 to 150,000 clones, about 90% were seen once, and the ten largest hold about 1.5%. Sequencing was performed on peripheral blood. The receptors come from a woman between 55 and 75 years old with acute or convalescent COVID-19.

The rearrangement joins TRBV7-2 to TRBJ2-5; 7 nucleotides line up with TRBD1. The CDR3 is 16 residues long. Looked up from germline, CDR1 is SGHTA and CDR2 is FQGNSA. After removal of 0 bases from V and 2 bases from J, the junction contained 6 bases not matched to a gene. The CDR3 sequence is CASSLARGQGQETQYF. Written as DNA, the CDR3 is TGTGCCAGCAGCTTAGCGAGGGGGCAGGGGCAAGAGACCCAGTACTTC.

V is TRBV7-2 and J is TRBJ1-5; D gene unclear. This CDR3 region has 15 residues. The V end lost 3 bases, the J end lost 0 bases, and 9 bases lay between the germline ends. Per germline, CDR1 SGHTA and CDR2 FQGNSA. CDR3 DNA: TGTGCCAGCAGCTTTATAGTAGATAGCAATCAGCCCCAGCATTTT. Translated, it gives CASSFIVDSNQPQHF.

This clone occurred once. V usage is TRBV7-9 and J usage is TRBJ1-2, with D perhaps TRBD1 (5 bases). V gave up 7 bases and J gave up 0 bases, with 12 bases separating them. Germline V gene lookup returns CDR1 SEHNR and CDR2 FQNEAQ (reference sequence). The CDR3 runs 14 residues. The CDR3 DNA sequence: TGTGCCAGCAACCAGACGGGGGCTAACTATGGCTACACCTTC. This translates into CASNQTGANYGYTF.

This clone was recorded a few times. The chain employs TRBV7-2 and TRBJ1-2; 10 bases are shared with TRBD1. J was trimmed by 7 bases and V by 6 bases; bases with no gene match: 11. Per the germline V gene, CDR1 is SGHTA and CDR2 is FQGNSA. This CDR3 contains 15 residues. CDR3 in DNA: TGTGCCAGCAGGCCCGGACAGGGGGTCTTGGGTGGCTACACCTTC. Amino acid sequence: CASRPGQGVLGGYTF.

The V gene is TRBV28, the J gene TRBJ1-2; D gene unclear. V lost 6 bases, J lost 4 bases, and 18 bases lay in between. Germline CDR1 and CDR2: MDHEN and SYDVKM. This CDR3 comprises 15 residues. The CDR3 nucleotides read TGTGCCAGCAGACGCCCGGGAGTACCTGCCTATGGCTACACCTTC. It specifies CASRRPGVPAYGYTF.

The CDR3 DNA sequence: TGTGCCAGCAGTTACCGGTTCCCTAATGAAAAACTGTTTTTT. It translates to CASSYRFPNEKLFF. The chain carries TRBV6-5 and TRBJ1-4, with unresolved D. V shed 2 bases and J shed 3 bases, with 7 bases lying between them. CDR3 length: 14 residues. In germline, CDR1 is MNHEY, CDR2 SVGAGI.

This chain connects TRBV5-1 to TRBJ1-1; possible D gene TRBD1, 5 bases. There are 15 residues in the CDR3. The V gene's germline CDR1 is SGHRS and CDR2 YFSETQ. Trimming stripped 9 bases from V and 3 bases from J, with 21 bases between. CDR3 DNA: TGCGCCACCCATGGGGGGGAAGCGGGGGACACTGAAGCTTTCTTT. Protein: CATHGGEAGDTEAFF.

The chain employs TRBV20-1 and TRBJ2-1, with D unresolved. The V gene's germline CDR1 is DFQATT and CDR2 SNEGSKA (reference sequence). The CDR3 has 10 residues. The DNA for the CDR3 is TGCAGCGACTCAGACAATGAGCAGTTCTTC. Protein: CSDSDNEQFF.

The CDR3 DNA follows: TGTGCCAGCAGCCTAGTCTCGCAAGAGACCCAGTACTTC. Amino acids: CASSLVSQETQYF. The chain joins TRBV2 to TRBJ2-5; D gene unclear. The length of the CDR3 is 13 residues. V was trimmed by 6 bases and J by 2 bases, leaving 10 bases between them. The germline gives CDR1 SNHLY, CDR2 FYNNEI.

The genes are TRBV24-1 and TRBJ2-1, with D possibly matching TRBD2 (5 bases). Trimming took off 1 base at V and 8 bases at J, with 14 bases between the two ends. The CDR3 consists of 15 residues. The germline CDR1 and CDR2 sequences are KGHDR and SFDVKD. CDR3 amino acids: CATSDFGLATDEQFF. In nucleotides, the CDR3 is TGTGCCACCAGTGATTTTGGGCTAGCTACGGATGAGCAGTTCTTC.

The chain joins TRBV28 to TRBJ2-1; D may be TRBD1 (6 bases). The CDR3 runs 16 residues. Germline CDR1 MDHEN, CDR2 SYDVKM. Trimming took off 5 bases at V and 0 bases at J, with 14 bases between the two ends. The CDR3 nucleotides read TGTGCCAGCAGTCCAACGCAGGGGTACTCCTACAATGAGCAGTTCTTC. This translates into CASSPTQGYSYNEQFF.

This clone came up a few times. The J gene is TRBJ1-3, the V gene TRBV10-3; D uncertain. Trimming removed 7 bases at V and 0 bases at J, with 10 bases between. The CDR3 runs 14 residues. The V gene's germline CDR1 is ENHRY and CDR2 SYGVKD. The CDR3 spells CAITAGTSGNTIYF. CDR3 sequence (DNA): TGTGCCATCACTGCAGGTACCTCTGGAAACACCATATATTTT.

The genes are TRBV3-1 (or the pseudogene TRBV3-2) and TRBJ2-7, with D possibly TRBD1 on 6 matching bases. Germline CDR1 LGHDT, CDR2 YNNKEL (reference sequence). Trimming stripped 0 bases from V and 5 bases from J, with 20 bases between. The CDR3 is 17 amino acids. Here the CDR3 reads CASSQDSGAAVFDEQYF. The CDR3 DNA reads as TGTGCCAGCAGCCAAGACTCAGGGGCCGCCGTTTTCGACGAGCAGTACTTC.

The rearrangement uses TRBV6-4 and TRBJ2-5; unclear D gene. This CDR3 is built from 14 residues. Between the trimmed V and J ends, which lost 4 bases and 5 bases, there was a span of 14 bases. CDR1 MRHNA and CDR2 SNTAGT come from the germline V gene. CDR3 coding DNA: TGTGCCAGCAGTGTCGAGCTGGGTAGCGAGACCCAGTACTTC. It specifies CASSVELGSETQYF.

This clone was seen just once. V is TRBV4-1 and J is TRBJ2-2; no definite D call. V shed 1 base and J shed 2 bases, with 11 bases lying between them. Germline values: CDR1 MGHRA, CDR2 YSYEKL. The CDR3 is 16 residues long. Written as DNA, the CDR3 is TGCGCCAGCAGCCAAGGGTCAAGCTCAAACACCGGGGAGCTGTTTTTT. As protein: CASSQGSSSNTGELFF.

The CDR3 DNA reads as TGTGCCAGCTCACCCCTGGACAGGGAGAGTGAGGGCTACACCTTC. Translation gives CASSPLDRESEGYTF. This chain connects TRBV18 to TRBJ1-2; 8 bases align to TRBD1. V shed 3 bases and J 8 bases; nucleotides not matched to a gene: 11. This CDR3 contains 15 residues. Germline V gene lookup returns CDR1 KGHSH and CDR2 LQKENI.

The rearrangement joins TRBV18 to TRBJ1-1; D gene uncertain. V shed 3 bases and J shed 1 base, with 9 bases lying between them. This CDR3 has 14 residues. Germline lookup yields CDR1 KGHSH and CDR2 LQKENI. DNA for the CDR3: TGTGCCAGCTCACCGGCAGGTGGGAACACTGAAGCTTTCTTT. Translating gives CASSPAGGNTEAFF.

This clone was seen only a few times. This sequence joins TRBV7-9 and TRBJ1-1, with D unclear. Trimming took off 0 bases at V and 2 bases at J, with 10 bases between the two ends. The CDR3 loop spans 15 amino acids. Germline CDR1 SEHNR, CDR2 FQNEAQ (reference sequence). CDR3 protein: CASSLAAGSNTEAFF. DNA of the CDR3: TGTGCCAGCAGCTTAGCCGCAGGCAGCAACACTGAAGCTTTCTTT.

This chain links TRBV18 with TRBJ1-1; TRBD1 matches 7 bases. The CDR3 spans 14 residues. The germline gives CDR1 KGHSH, CDR2 LQKENI. V lost 4 bases and J lost 1; bases outside the gene matches: 3. The CDR3 loop is CASSRGGQNTEAFF. CDR3 sequence (DNA): TGTGCCAGCTCACGAGGGGGCCAGAACACTGAAGCTTTCTTT.

Details on this clone: Germline is not matched at one junction end, which may reflect a read error. This sample includes further DNA sequences coding for the same CDR3. The CDR3 DNA is TGTGCCAGTACCAGGGACAGGGCTTCACCCCTTCACTTT. It codes for CASTRDRASPLHF. The chain recombines TRBV19 with TRBJ1-6; TRBD1 matches 9 bases. The CDR3 consists of 13 residues. Germline CDR1 reads LNHDA; CDR2 reads SQIVND (reference sequence).